This T cell receptor (beta chain) comes out of a study of T cells after posttransplantation cyclophosphamide (dated by TCRdb to the mid-2010s). For the wider study: Using TRB sequencing, the study followed how the T cell repertoire rebuilt after myeloablative bone marrow transplantation with posttransplantation cyclophosphamide given as GVHD prophylaxis. Public TRB sequences were queried against a database of over 3,600 sequences associated with responses to pathogens, tumor antigens, self-antigens and alloantigens. TRA and TRB clonality were tightly correlated in about ten samples, so subsequent TCR analyses focused on TRB only. In 3 patients, TRB sequencing was also performed on up to 3 more blood samples taken 2 to 5.2 years after transplant, and in several patients, pretransplant blood was also TRB-sequenced. Blood from all 35 or so PTCy patients with 1-year posttransplant specimens was subjected to TRB sequencing. Samples from 30 to 40 PTCy-treated patients and 16 related bone marrow donors of those patients were subjected to antigen receptor sequencing.

On the study overall, not on this receptor specifically: Across fewer than 50 patients, recipient CMV seropositivity and CMV reactivation were highly associated with TRB clonality; PTCy diversity was similar to CNI/methotrexate controls. Donor-recipient similarity was low at 1-2 months but rose over the first year, and later blood repertoires were often dominated by donor CD8+ memory clones. The TRB repertoires of T cells infiltrating skin or the GI tract showed only limited overlap with the TRB repertoires found in blood.

The sample's treatment or condition label is to be understood as: high-dose cyclophosphamide on days +3 and +4 as single-agent GVHD prophylaxis. Busulfan and fludarabine conditioning, a related or unrelated marrow graft, and cyclophosphamide on days +3 and +4 were given to PTCy patients. The PTCy-treated patients were drawn from a prospective, multi-institutional clinical trial. Peripheral blood and bone marrow mononuclear cells were isolated by Ficoll-Hypaque density centrifugation and were cryopreserved. From cysteine to phenylalanine, the CDR3 is 20 amino acids long. Only the CDR3 DNA stays, 60 bases, in frame from base 1. V lost 10 bases and J lost 4 bases, and the count of bases not matched to a germline gene is 24. TRB sequencing was run on genomic DNA with either the immunoSEQ assay at survey resolution or the hsTCRB kit. The authors processed their data as follows. Initial read processing used immunoSEQ software, and repertoire analyses used the LymphoSeq R package. Clonality was computed as 1 minus normalized Shannon entropy, and a Gini coefficient was also calculated for each TRB dataset. Phenotypes of unsorted samples were inferred by mapping TRB sequences from sorted subsets of the recipient or donor onto the same recipient's unsorted samples. The immuneACCESS repertoire file appears here via TCRdb, limited to in-frame rearrangements. These files lack a portion of the clones; in checked studies, under half of the deficit traces to unresolved V genes, and the cause of the others is not known. The DNA was the basis for D and trimming; V, J and clone size are from that table. This sample contains around 1,200 clones, none of which is a singleton. The ten largest clones capture about two fifths of the sample.

This clone was counted at least ten times. What this receptor recognizes is not known. Qualities for individual bases were not recorded, and no much larger clone is one base off. The origin of this receptor is a young adult male patient who received an allogeneic stem cell transplant from a related donor, was CMV-positive, and had no GVHD. Following a transplant, some T cells may be graft donor cells, not patient cells. This chain joins TRBV12-3 or TRBV12-4 to TRBJ2-6, with 8 bases aligning to TRBD2. Source: PBMCs, taken 84 days after allogeneic stem cell transplant with posttransplant cyclophosphamide. The bases read TGTGCCACCAAGCCCAGTCCCACCCATAGCGGGACGATCGGGGCCAACGTCCTGACTTTC. It translates to CATKPSPTHSGTIGANVLTF.